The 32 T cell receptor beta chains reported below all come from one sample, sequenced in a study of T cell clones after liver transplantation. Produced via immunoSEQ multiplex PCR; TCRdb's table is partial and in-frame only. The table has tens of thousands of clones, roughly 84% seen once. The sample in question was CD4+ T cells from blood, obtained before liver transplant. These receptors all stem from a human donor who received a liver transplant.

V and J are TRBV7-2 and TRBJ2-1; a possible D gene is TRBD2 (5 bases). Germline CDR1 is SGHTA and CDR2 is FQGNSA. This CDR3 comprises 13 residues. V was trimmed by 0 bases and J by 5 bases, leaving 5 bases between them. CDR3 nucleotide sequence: TGTGCCAGCAGCTTAGCGAGGGACAATGAGCAGTTCTTC. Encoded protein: CASSLARDNEQFF.

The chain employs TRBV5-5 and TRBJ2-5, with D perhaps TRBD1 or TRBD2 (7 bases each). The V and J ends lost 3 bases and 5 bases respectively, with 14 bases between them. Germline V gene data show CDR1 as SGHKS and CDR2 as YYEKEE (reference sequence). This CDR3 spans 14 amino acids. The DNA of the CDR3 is TGTGCCAGCAGCTGGGAGGGGGCGCGGGAGACCCAGTACTTC. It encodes CASSWEGARETQYF.

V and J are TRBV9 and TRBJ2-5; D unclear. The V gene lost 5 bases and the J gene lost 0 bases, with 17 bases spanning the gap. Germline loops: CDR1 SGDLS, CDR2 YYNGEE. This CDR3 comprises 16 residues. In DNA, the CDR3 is TGTGCCAGCAGACAACTCAACCGTGTCTACCAAGAGACCCAGTACTTC. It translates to CASRQLNRVYQETQYF. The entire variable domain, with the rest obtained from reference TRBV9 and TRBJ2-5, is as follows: DSGVTQTPKHLITATGQRVTLRCSPRSGDLSVYWYQQSLDQGLQFLIQYYNGEERAKGNILERFSAQQFPDLHSELNLSSLELGDSALYFCASRQLNRVYQETQYFGPGTRLLVL.

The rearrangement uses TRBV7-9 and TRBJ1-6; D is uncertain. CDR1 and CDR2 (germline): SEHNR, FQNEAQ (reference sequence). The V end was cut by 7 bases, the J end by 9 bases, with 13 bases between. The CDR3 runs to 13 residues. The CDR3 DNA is TGTGCCAGCAAGGACTCAACCGCTTCACCCCTCCACTTT. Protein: CASKDSTASPLHF. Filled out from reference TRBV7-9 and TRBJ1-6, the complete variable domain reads DTGVSQNPRHKITKRGQNVTFRCDPISEHNRLYWYRQTLGQGPEFLTYFQNEAQLEKSRLLSDRFSAERPKGSFSTLEIQRTEQGDSAMYLCASKDSTASPLHFGNGTRLTVT.

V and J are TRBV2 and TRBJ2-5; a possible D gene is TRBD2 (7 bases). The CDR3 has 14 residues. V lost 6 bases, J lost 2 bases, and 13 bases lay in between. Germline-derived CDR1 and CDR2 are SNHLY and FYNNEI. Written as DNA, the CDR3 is TGTGCCAGCAGAGGGGGGGGCCTTCAAGAGACCCAGTACTTC. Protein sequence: CASRGGGLQETQYF. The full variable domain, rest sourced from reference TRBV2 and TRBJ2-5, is EPEVTQTPSHQVTQMGQEVILRCVPISNHLYFYWYRQILGQKVEFLVSFYNNEISEKSEIFDDQFSVERPDGSNFTLKIRSTKLEDSAMYFCASRGGGLQETQYFGPGTRLLVL.

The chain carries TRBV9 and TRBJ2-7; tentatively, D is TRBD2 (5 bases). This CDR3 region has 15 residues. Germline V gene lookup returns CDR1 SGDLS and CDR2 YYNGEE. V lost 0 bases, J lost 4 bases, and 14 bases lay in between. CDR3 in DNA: TGTGCCAGCAGCGTAGAACCGGGGTACCGATACGAGCAGTACTTC. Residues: CASSVEPGYRYEQYF.

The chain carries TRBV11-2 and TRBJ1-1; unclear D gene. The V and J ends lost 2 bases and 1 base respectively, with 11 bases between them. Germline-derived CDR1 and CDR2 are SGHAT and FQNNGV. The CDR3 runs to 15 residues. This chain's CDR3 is CASSLIIAGNTEAFF. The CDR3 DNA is TGTGCCAGCAGCTTAATAATAGCAGGGAACACTGAAGCTTTCTTT.

CDR3 residues: CASSPSGWTGELFF. In DNA, the CDR3 is TGTGCCAGCAGCCCATCCGGATGGACCGGGGAGCTGTTTTTT. The V and J genes are TRBV11-3 and TRBJ2-2; D is unresolved. Germline CDR1 SGHNT, CDR2 YENEEA. The CDR3 spans 14 residues. V was clipped by 5 bases and J by 5 bases, with 12 bases between them.

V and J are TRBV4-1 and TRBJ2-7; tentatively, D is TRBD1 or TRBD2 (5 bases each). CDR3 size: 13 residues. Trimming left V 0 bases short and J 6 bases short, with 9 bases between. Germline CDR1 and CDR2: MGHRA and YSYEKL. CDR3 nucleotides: TGCGCCAGCAGCCAAGAGTGGGGACGCGAGCAGTACTTC. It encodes CASSQEWGREQYF.

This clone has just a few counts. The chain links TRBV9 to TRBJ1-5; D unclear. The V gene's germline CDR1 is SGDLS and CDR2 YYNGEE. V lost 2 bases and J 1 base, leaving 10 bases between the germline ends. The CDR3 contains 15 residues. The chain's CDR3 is CASSVEGRSNQPQHF. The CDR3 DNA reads TGTGCCAGCAGCGTGGAAGGCAGAAGCAATCAGCCCCAGCATTTT.

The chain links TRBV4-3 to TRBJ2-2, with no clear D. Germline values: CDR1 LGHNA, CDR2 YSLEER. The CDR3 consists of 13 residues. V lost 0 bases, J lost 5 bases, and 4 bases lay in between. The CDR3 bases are TGCGCCAGCAGCCAAGAAACGACCGGGGAGCTGTTTTTT. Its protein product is CASSQETTGELFF.

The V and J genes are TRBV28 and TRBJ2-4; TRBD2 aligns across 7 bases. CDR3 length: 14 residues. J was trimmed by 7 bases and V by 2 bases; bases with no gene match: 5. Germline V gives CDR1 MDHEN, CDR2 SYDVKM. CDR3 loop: CASSLAGAGNIQYF. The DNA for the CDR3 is TGTGCCAGCAGTTTAGCGGGAGCGGGGAACATTCAGTACTTC.

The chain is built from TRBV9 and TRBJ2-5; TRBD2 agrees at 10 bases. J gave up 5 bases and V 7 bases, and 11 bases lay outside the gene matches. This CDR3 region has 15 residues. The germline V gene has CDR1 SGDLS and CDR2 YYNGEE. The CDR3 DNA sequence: TGTGCCAGCGCTCAAGGAGCGGGGGGGTTGGAGACCCAGTACTTC. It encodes CASAQGAGGLETQYF.

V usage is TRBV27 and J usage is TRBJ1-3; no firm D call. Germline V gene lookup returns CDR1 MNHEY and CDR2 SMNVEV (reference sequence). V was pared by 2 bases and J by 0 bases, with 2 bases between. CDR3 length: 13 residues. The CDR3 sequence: CASSLNSGNTIYF. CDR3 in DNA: TGTGCCAGCAGTTTAAACTCTGGAAACACCATATATTTT.

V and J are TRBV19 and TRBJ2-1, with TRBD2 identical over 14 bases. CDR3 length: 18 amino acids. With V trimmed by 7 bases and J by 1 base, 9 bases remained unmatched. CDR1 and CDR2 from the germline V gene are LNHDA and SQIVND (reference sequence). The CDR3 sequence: CASIPTSGRVISYNEQFF. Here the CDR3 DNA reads TGTGCCAGTATCCCGACTAGCGGGAGGGTAATTTCCTACAATGAGCAGTTCTTC. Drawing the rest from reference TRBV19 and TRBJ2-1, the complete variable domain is DGGITQSPKYLFRKEGQNVTLSCEQNLNHDAMYWYRQDPGQGLRLIYYSQIVNDFQKGDIAEGYSVSREKKESFPLTVTSAQKNPTAFYLCASIPTSGRVISYNEQFFGPGTRLTVL.

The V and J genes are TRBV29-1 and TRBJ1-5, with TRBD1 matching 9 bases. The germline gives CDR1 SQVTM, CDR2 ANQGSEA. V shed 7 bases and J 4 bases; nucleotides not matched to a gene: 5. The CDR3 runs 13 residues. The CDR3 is CSAADRGNQPQHF. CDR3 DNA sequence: TGCAGCGCCGCAGACAGGGGGAATCAGCCCCAGCATTTT.

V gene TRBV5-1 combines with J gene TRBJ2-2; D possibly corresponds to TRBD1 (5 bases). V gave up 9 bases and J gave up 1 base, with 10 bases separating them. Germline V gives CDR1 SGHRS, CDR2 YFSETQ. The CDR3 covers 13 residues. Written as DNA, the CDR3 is TGCGCCACTCAGGGTCTGAACACCGGGGAGCTGTTTTTT. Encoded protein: CATQGLNTGELFF.

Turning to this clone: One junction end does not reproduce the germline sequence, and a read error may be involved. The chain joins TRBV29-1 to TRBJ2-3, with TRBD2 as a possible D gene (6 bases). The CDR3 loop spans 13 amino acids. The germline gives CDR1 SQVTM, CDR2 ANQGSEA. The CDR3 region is CSAEAGSTDTQYF. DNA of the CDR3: TGCAGCGCTGAAGCGGGTAGCACAGATACGCAGTATTTT.

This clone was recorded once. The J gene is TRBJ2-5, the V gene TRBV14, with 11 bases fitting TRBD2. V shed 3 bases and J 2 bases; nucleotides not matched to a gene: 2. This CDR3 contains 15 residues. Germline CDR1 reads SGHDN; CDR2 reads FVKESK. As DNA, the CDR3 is TGTGCCAGCAGCCAGAGACTAGCGGGACAAGAGACCCAGTACTTC. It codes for CASSQRLAGQETQYF.

The CDR3 DNA reads as TGCGCCAGCAGCTTGGAAGGGACAGGACTTGATGGCTACACCTTC. As protein: CASSLEGTGLDGYTF. The rearrangement joins TRBV5-1 to TRBJ1-2; 8 bases fit TRBD1. The CDR3 loop spans 15 amino acids. V gave up 0 bases and J gave up 6 bases; unmatched junction bases: 7. Germline CDR1 and CDR2: SGHRS and YFSETQ.

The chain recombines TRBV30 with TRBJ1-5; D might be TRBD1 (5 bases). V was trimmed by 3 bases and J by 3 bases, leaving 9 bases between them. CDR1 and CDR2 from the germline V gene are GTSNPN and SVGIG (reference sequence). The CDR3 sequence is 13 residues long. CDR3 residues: CAWRGTDNQPQHF. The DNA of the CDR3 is TGTGCCTGGAGGGGGACCGACAATCAGCCCCAGCATTTT.

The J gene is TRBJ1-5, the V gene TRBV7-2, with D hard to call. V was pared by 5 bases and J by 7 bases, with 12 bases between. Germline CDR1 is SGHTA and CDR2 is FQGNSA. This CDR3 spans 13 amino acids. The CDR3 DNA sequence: TGTGCCAGCAGCCATCCAGGTTTACAGCCCCAGCATTTT. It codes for CASSHPGLQPQHF.

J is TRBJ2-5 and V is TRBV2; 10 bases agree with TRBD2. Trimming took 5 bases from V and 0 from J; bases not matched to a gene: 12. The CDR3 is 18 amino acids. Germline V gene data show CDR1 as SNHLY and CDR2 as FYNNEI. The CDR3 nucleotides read TGTGCCAGCAGTACTGTAGCGGGGGGCCCCAAGAACCAAGAGACCCAGTACTTC. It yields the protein CASSTVAGGPKNQETQYF.

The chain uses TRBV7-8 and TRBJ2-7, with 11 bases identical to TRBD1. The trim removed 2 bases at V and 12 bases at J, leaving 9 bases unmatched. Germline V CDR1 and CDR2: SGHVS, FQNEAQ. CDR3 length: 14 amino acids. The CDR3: CASSLSGQGVPPYF. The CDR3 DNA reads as TGTGCCAGCAGCTTATCGGGACAGGGGGTGCCGCCGTACTTC.

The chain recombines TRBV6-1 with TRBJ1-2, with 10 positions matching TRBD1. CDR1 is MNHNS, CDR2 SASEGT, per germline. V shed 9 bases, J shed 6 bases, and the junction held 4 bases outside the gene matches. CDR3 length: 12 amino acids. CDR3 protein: CARRDRGHGYTF. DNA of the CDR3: TGTGCCAGGCGGGACAGGGGCCATGGCTACACCTTC.

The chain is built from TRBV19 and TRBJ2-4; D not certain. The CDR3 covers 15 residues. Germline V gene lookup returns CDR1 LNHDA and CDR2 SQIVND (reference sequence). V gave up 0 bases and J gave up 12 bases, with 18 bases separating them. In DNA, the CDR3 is TGTGCCAGTAGTATAGAATCGGGCCGCCGAACGGGTCAGTACTTC. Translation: CASSIESGRRTGQYF.

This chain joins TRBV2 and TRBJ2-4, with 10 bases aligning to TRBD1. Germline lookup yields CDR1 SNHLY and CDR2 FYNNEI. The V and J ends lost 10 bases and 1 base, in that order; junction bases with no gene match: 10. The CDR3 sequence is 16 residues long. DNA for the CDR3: TGTGCCACCAGCGGGACAGGGGATGGGGCCAAAAACATTCAGTACTTC. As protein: CATSGTGDGAKNIQYF.

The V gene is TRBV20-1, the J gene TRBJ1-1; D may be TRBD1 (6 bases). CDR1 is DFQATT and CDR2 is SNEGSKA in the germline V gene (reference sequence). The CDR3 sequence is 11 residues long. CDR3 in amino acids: CRLHRAAEAFF. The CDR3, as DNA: TGCAGGCTCCACAGGGCGGCTGAAGCTTTCTTT.

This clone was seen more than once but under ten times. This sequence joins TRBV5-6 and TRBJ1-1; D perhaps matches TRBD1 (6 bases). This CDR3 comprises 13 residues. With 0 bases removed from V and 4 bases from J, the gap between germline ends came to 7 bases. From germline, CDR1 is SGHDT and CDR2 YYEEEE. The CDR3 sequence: CASSLDRATEAFF. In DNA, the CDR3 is TGTGCCAGCAGCTTGGACAGGGCCACTGAAGCTTTCTTT. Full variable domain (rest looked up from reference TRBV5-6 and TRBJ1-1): DAGVTQSPTHLIKTRGQQVTLRCSPKSGHDTVSWYQQALGQGPQFIFQYYEEEERQRGNFPDRFSGHQFPNYSSELNVNALLLGDSALYLCASSLDRATEAFFGQGTRLTVV.

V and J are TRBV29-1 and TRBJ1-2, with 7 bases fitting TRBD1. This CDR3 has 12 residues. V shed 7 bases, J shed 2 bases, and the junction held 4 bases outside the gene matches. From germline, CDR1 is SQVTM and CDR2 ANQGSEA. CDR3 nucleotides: TGCAGCGCCGGACAGGTGAACTATGGCTACACCTTC. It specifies CSAGQVNYGYTF.

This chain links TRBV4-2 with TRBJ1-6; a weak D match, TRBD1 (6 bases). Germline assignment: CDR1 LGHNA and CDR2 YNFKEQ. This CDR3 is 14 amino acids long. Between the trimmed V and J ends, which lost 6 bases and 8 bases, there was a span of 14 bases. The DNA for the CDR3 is TGTGCCAGCAGTTCCGGACAGTCTGATTCACCCCTCCACTTT. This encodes CASSSGQSDSPLHF.

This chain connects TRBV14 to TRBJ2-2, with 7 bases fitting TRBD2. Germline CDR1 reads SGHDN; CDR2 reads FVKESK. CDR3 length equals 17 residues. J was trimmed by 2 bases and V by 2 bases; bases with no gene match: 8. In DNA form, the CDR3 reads TGTGCCAGCAGCCAATGGGTTAGCGGGCTTAACACCGGGGAGCTGTTTTTT. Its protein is CASSQWVSGLNTGELFF.